A single sample is the source of the 32 T cell receptor beta chains below, sequenced in a study of molecular identifiers for immune sequencing clone quantification. TCRdb independently ran MiXCR on the PCR reads; one entry per CDR3 protein. This sample has approximately 670,000 distinct CDR3 sequences, with about 20% found just once. Specimen: naive CD8+ T cells from blood, with Jurkat cell RNA spiked in. The subset denotes: FACS-sorted CD8+CD4-CCR7+CD45RA+ naive T cells. The receptors come from a human donor in good health. Some libraries in this study had Jurkat cell RNA spiked in.

This clonotype was found a few times. V and J are TRBV27 and TRBJ2-1; 9 bases fit TRBD1. The V gene end was trimmed by 4 bases and the J gene end by 4 bases; junction bases not matched to a gene: 8. Per germline, CDR1 MNHEY and CDR2 SMNVEV (reference sequence). The CDR3 extends over 16 amino acids. The CDR3 loop is CASSSIQGAEYNEQFF. CDR3 DNA sequence: TGTGCCAGCAGTTCGATACAGGGGGCGGAATACAATGAGCAGTTCTTC.

This clonotype was detected only a few times. The chain links TRBV5-4 to TRBJ2-1; D may be TRBD2 (6 bases). Germline CDR1 SGHNT, CDR2 YYREEE (reference sequence). V lost 4 bases to trimming and J lost 5 bases, with 16 bases between them. The CDR3 has 15 residues. The CDR3 region is CASSPTWGENNEQFF. DNA of the CDR3: TGTGCCAGCAGCCCTACGTGGGGGGAGAACAATGAGCAGTTCTTC.

In this sample, this clonotype turned up a few times. The V call is TRBV20-1, the J call TRBJ2-1, with a weak D call TRBD1 (5 bases). CDR1 is DFQATT and CDR2 is SNEGSKA in the germline V gene (reference sequence). Trimming shortened V by 2 bases and J by 4 bases, and 18 bases separated the two germline ends. There are 16 residues in the CDR3. CDR3 DNA: TGCAGTGCTAGATACGGCGGACAACACCCTTACAATGAGCAGTTCTTC. Its translation is CSARYGGQHPYNEQFF.

Points on this clonotype: One base away lies a much larger clone, so this may be a sequencing read error. The J gene is TRBJ2-7, the V gene TRBV29-1; possibly TRBD2 for D (6 bases). The germline V and J ends were trimmed by 1 base and 2 bases, with 12 bases remaining between them. The V gene's germline CDR1 is SQVTM and CDR2 ANQGSEA. The CDR3 totals 14 residues. The CDR3 DNA reads TGCAGCGTTGAAGTCGGGGACTCCCCCTACGAGCAGTACTTC. Residues: CSVEVGDSPYEQYF.

This clonotype has a count of ten or more. The chain combines TRBV6-6 with TRBJ1-5; no firm D call. The CDR3 is made up of 15 amino acids. Germline values: CDR1 MNHNY, CDR2 SVGAGI (reference sequence). V lost 7 bases, J lost 6 bases, and 19 bases lay in between. The CDR3 bases are TGTGCCAGCAATCTGAGGGAAATAGTAGTTCAGCCCCAGCATTTT. It encodes CASNLREIVVQPQHF.

The chain has TRBV19 and TRBJ1-6; no clear D. V lost 3 bases to trimming and J lost 2 bases, with 5 bases between them. Germline assignment: CDR1 LNHDA and CDR2 SQIVND (reference sequence). This CDR3 is 14 amino acids long. This CDR3 reads CASSIGAYNSPLHF. Written as DNA, the CDR3 is TGTGCCAGTAGTATCGGAGCCTATAATTCACCCCTCCACTTT.

Written as DNA, the CDR3 is TGTGCCAGCAGCTTATCCTCGTGGGGGGCCTCTACAGATACGCAGTATTTT. This sequence encodes CASSLSSWGASTDTQYF. The rearrangement joins TRBV7-6 to TRBJ2-3; D is tentatively TRBD1 or TRBD2 (6 bases each). CDR3 size: 17 residues. Per the germline V gene, CDR1 is SGHVS and CDR2 is FNYEAQ. V was cut by 2 bases and J by 3 bases, with 18 bases left in between.

As regards this clonotype: Its ends do not fully match the called genes, so a read error is possible. J is TRBJ2-2 and V is TRBV3-1; TRBD1 might be the D (6 bases). The CDR3 extends over 16 amino acids. Germline V gene lookup returns CDR1 LGHDT and CDR2 YNNKEL (reference sequence). The DNA for the CDR3 is TGTGCCAGCAGCCCCCTAGGGGACACCTACACCGGGGAGCTGTCTTTT. This codes for CASSPLGDTYTGELSF.

In this sample, this clonotype turned up many times. This chain connects TRBV6-6 to TRBJ2-7; no definite D call. CDR3 length: 10 residues. V was trimmed by 10 bases and J by 7 bases, leaving 11 bases between them. Germline CDR1 is MNHNY and CDR2 is SVGAGI (reference sequence). The CDR3 DNA is TGTGCCACCTCGAGTAGGGAGCAGTACTTC. This codes for CATSSREQYF.

This clonotype came up many times. V gene TRBV4-3 combines with J gene TRBJ2-5; tentative D call: TRBD1 (5 bases). Looked up from germline, CDR1 is LGHNA and CDR2 is YSLEER. The CDR3 contains 15 residues. V was cut by 0 bases and J by 5 bases, with 13 bases left in between. CDR3 loop: CASSQEWQGRETQYF. The CDR3 DNA reads TGCGCCAGCAGCCAAGAGTGGCAGGGTAGGGAGACCCAGTACTTC.

This clonotype showed up just once. One base away lies a much larger clone, so this may be a sequencing read error. The rearrangement joins TRBV27 to TRBJ2-1; TRBD2 matches 9 bases. CDR1 is MNHEY and CDR2 is SMNVEV in the germline V gene (reference sequence). The CDR3 covers 19 residues. V shed 3 bases, J shed 9 bases, and the junction held 21 bases outside the gene matches. CDR3 sequence reads: CASSFPTGACGRAVSEQFF. CDR3 bases: TGTGCCAGCAGTTTTCCGACGGGCGCTTGCGGGAGGGCCGTCTCTGAGCAGTTCTTC.

A single count supports this clonotype. A read error is possible here, since a much larger clone lies one base away. V is TRBV7-7 and J is TRBJ2-2; D ambiguous. This CDR3 is 23 amino acids long. CDR1 is SSHAT, CDR2 FNYEAQ, per germline (reference sequence). V lost 5 bases to trimming and J lost 2 bases, with 36 bases between them. CDR3 nucleotides: TGTGCCAGCAGCCCTGGAAGCGTAATACCCAATCCTGGATTAGGAGCCAACACCGGGGAGCTGTTTTTT. This translates into CASSPGSVIPNPGLGANTGELFF. The whole variable domain, filled in from reference TRBV7-7 and TRBJ2-2, reads GAGVSQSPRYKVTKRGQDVTLRCDPISSHATLYWYQQALGQGPEFLTYFNYEAQPDKSGLPSDRFSAERPEGSISTLTIQRTEQRDSAMYRCASSPGSVIPNPGLGANTGELFFGEGSRLTVL.

This clonotype has a count of ten or more. The rearrangement uses TRBV7-9 and TRBJ1-1; 10 nucleotides align to TRBD1. With V trimmed by 5 bases and J by 1 base, 7 bases remained unmatched. Germline loops: CDR1 SEHNR, CDR2 FQNEAQ (reference sequence). The CDR3 extends over 16 amino acids. This CDR3 is CASSLPGQGENTEAFF. The CDR3 region has the DNA TGTGCCAGCAGCCTACCCGGACAGGGGGAGAACACTGAAGCTTTCTTT.

With regard to this clonotype: A much larger clone lies one base from this, so it may be a read error. The V and J genes are TRBV6-2 or TRBV6-3 and TRBJ1-1; 7 bases align to TRBD1. CDR3 length: 16 residues. Germline lookup yields CDR1 MNHEY and CDR2 SVGEGT. The CDR3 here is CASGFGGTGAGTEALF. The CDR3 DNA reads TGTGCCAGCGGCTTCGGCGGAACAGGGGCGGGCACTGAAGCTCTCTTT.

Comment on this clonotype: This may stem from a read error, because a much larger clone lies one nucleotide away. The chain recombines TRBV24-1 with TRBJ2-2, with D possibly called TRBD1 or TRBD2 (5 bases each). CDR3 length equals 19 residues. Germline CDR1 KGHDR, CDR2 SFDVKD. The CDR3 DNA is TGTGCCACCGGTGATAACCCCGGGACCCTAGGGCGGGACACCGGGGAGCTGTTTTTT. It encodes CATGDNPGTLGRDTGELFF.

This clonotype has just a few counts. The CDR3 DNA is TGCGCCAGCAGCTTGTGGATAGCAAACAATGAGCAGTTCTTC. Translating gives CASSLWIANNEQFF. V and J are TRBV5-1 and TRBJ2-1; D not resolved. V dropped 1 base and J dropped 5 bases, with 10 bases sitting between them. The CDR3 is 14 residues long. The germline V gene has CDR1 SGHRS and CDR2 YFSETQ.

This clonotype was observed many times. The chain recombines TRBV19 with TRBJ2-4, with D perhaps TRBD2 (6 bases). Germline V gene data show CDR1 as LNHDA and CDR2 as SQIVND (reference sequence). The CDR3 is 15 amino acids. The V end was cut by 3 bases, the J end by 0 bases, with 9 bases between. The DNA for the CDR3 is TGTGCCAGTAGTATGGAGGGACTAGCCAAAAACATTCAGTACTTC. Encoded protein: CASSMEGLAKNIQYF.

In this sample, this clonotype turned up many times. CDR3 in amino acids: CASSLSSRDIGLPAFF. In nucleotides, the CDR3 is TGTGCCAGCAGTTTATCATCTCGCGATATAGGGTTACCAGCTTTCTTT. The chain is built from TRBV27 and TRBJ1-1; no clear D gene. Trimming cost V 0 bases and J 10 bases, with 21 bases left between them. There are 16 residues in the CDR3. Germline values: CDR1 MNHEY, CDR2 SMNVEV (reference sequence).

In this sample, this clonotype turned up many times. The chain links TRBV4-1 to TRBJ2-1; D call uncertain. This CDR3 comprises 12 residues. The germline V gene has CDR1 MGHRA and CDR2 YSYEKL. Trimming removed 2 bases at V and 11 bases at J, with 10 bases between. CDR3 nucleotide sequence: TGCGCCAGCAGCCAATCCGGGCCTAAGCAGTTCTTC. The encoded protein is CASSQSGPKQFF.

J is TRBJ2-1 and V is TRBV27; no reliable D call. Trimming removed 2 bases at V and 8 bases at J, with 10 bases between. Germline CDR1 MNHEY, CDR2 SMNVEV (reference sequence). This CDR3 spans 13 amino acids. The CDR3: CASSLSTKHEQFF. The CDR3 DNA follows: TGTGCCAGCAGTTTAAGCACGAAACATGAGCAGTTCTTC.

This clonotype was detected many times. This chain connects TRBV7-2 to TRBJ2-1; a possible D gene is TRBD2 (5 bases). V dropped 2 bases and J dropped 9 bases, with 11 bases sitting between them. Germline V gives CDR1 SGHTA, CDR2 FQGNSA. The CDR3 spans 13 residues. CDR3 sequence: CASSLLSGSEQFF. The CDR3 coding sequence is TGTGCCAGCAGCTTACTTTCGGGAAGTGAGCAGTTCTTC.

J is TRBJ2-5 and V is TRBV30, with 7 bases aligning to TRBD2. There are 15 residues in the CDR3. The junction had 10 bases not matched to a gene; V was cut back by 5 bases and J by 1 base. The germline CDR1 and CDR2 sequences are GTSNPN and SVGIG (reference sequence). CDR3 sequence: CAWDSLAASQETQYF. The CDR3, as DNA: TGTGCCTGGGACTCCCTAGCGGCCTCCCAAGAGACCCAGTACTTC.

This clonotype appeared a few times. A read error is possible here, since a much larger clone lies one base away. The chain carries TRBV11-2 and TRBJ2-1; the match to TRBD1 covers 8 bases. The germline V gene encodes CDR1 SGHAT and CDR2 FQNNGV. J gave up 0 bases and V 5 bases, and 9 bases lay outside the gene matches. The length of the CDR3 is 17 residues. The DNA for the CDR3 is TGTGCCAGCAGCCCGCTCGGACAGGGAAGCTCCTACAATGAGCAGTTCTTC. This gives the protein CASSPLGQGSSYNEQFF. Full variable domain (rest looked up from reference TRBV11-2 and TRBJ2-1): EAGVAQSPRYKIIEKRQSVAFWCNPISGHATLYWYQQILGQGPKLLIQFQNNGVVDDSQLPKDRFSAERLKGVDSTLKIQPAKLEDSAVYLCASSPLGQGSSYNEQFFGPGTRLTVL.

The genes are TRBV12-3 or TRBV12-4 and TRBJ1-4, with 9 nucleotides matching TRBD1. The CDR3 runs 16 residues. J lost 8 bases, V lost 6 bases, and 13 bases had no gene match. CDR3 in amino acids: CASRPGQGIGPEKLFF. As DNA, the CDR3 is TGTGCCAGCAGACCGGGACAGGGAATTGGTCCGGAAAAACTGTTTTTT.

Notes on this clonotype: A much larger clonotype is one base distant, so this may be a read error. This chain joins TRBV9 and TRBJ2-5, with TRBD2 as a possible D gene (6 bases). This CDR3 has 17 residues. The germline CDR1 and CDR2 sequences are SGDLS and YYNGEE. Deletions cut 0 bases from V and 3 bases from J, with 18 bases between. CDR3 nucleotide sequence: TGTGCCAGCAGCGTAGGGTCCCCGGGGCTAGCGAAAGAGACCCAGTACTTC. Protein: CASSVGSPGLAKETQYF.

The chain recombines TRBV11-2 with TRBJ1-1; 7 positions match TRBD1. The CDR3 is made up of 12 amino acids. Trimming removed 4 bases from V and 9 bases from J; junction bases left unmatched: 5. Germline assignment: CDR1 SGHAT and CDR2 FQNNGV. CDR3 amino acids: CASSSTGVQAFF. The CDR3 DNA reads as TGTGCCAGCAGCTCCACAGGGGTTCAAGCTTTCTTT.

This clonotype was recorded a few times. The CDR3 DNA follows: TGTGCCAGCTCACCACCAGTCCTGGGTGGTGAAGCTTTCTTT. This translates into CASSPPVLGGEAFF. The gene calls are TRBV18 and TRBJ1-1, with D unresolved. Germline-derived CDR1 and CDR2 are KGHSH and LQKENI. Between the trimmed V and J ends, which lost 0 bases and 7 bases, there was a span of 12 bases. The CDR3 has 14 residues.

This clonotype showed up just once. The rearrangement links TRBV29-1 to TRBJ2-1, with TRBD2 matching over 7 bases. The germline CDR1 and CDR2 sequences are SQVTM and ANQGSEA. V dropped 0 bases and J dropped 8; count of bases not matched to a gene: 13. This CDR3 is 16 amino acids long. Here the CDR3 DNA reads TGCAGCGTTGAAGATCTGGCTGGCGGGAGTCTTGATGAGCAGTTCTTC. Residues: CSVEDLAGGSLDEQFF.

A word on this clonotype: This may be a read error, as it is one base from a much larger clone. V and J are TRBV24-1 and TRBJ2-5; 8 nucleotides line up with TRBD1. CDR3 size: 17 residues. Germline CDR1 is KGHDR and CDR2 is SFDVKD. The CDR3 is CATSDGGTGYQQETQCF. CDR3 nucleotides: TGTGCCACCAGTGATGGCGGGACAGGATATCAACAAGAGACCCAGTGCTTC.

The chain combines TRBV5-4 with TRBJ1-2, with 7 bases lining up with TRBD1. Trimming removed 5 bases from V and 4 bases from J; junction bases left unmatched: 8. CDR3 length: 14 residues. Germline V gene sequence: CDR1 SGHNT, CDR2 YYREEE (reference sequence). CDR3 sequence: CASRTGTETYGYTF. As DNA, the CDR3 is TGTGCCAGCAGGACCGGGACAGAGACCTATGGCTACACCTTC.

This clonotype was seen repeatedly, ten times or more. The chain combines TRBV12-3 or TRBV12-4 with TRBJ2-7, with TRBD1 as a possible D gene (6 bases). The CDR3 sequence is 14 residues long. Trimming removed 5 bases at V and 2 bases at J, with 13 bases between. The CDR3 nucleotides are TGTGCCAGCAGTAGACAGGACACGACCTACGAGCAGTACTTC. Protein product: CASSRQDTTYEQYF.

This clonotype was counted many times. The chain carries TRBV28 and TRBJ2-2; possibly TRBD2 for D (6 bases). Trimming pared 3 bases from V and 6 bases from J, leaving 11 bases between. Germline lookup yields CDR1 MDHEN and CDR2 SYDVKM. This CDR3 spans 14 amino acids. CDR3 DNA: TGTGCCAGCAGTTTGGAGGGTTTTGCCGGGGAGCTGTTTTTT. This sequence encodes CASSLEGFAGELFF.